The 30 T cell receptor beta chains presented below share a single source sample, sequenced in a study of blood T cell repertoires in COVID-19. The data were produced by immunoSEQ multiplex PCR, yet TCRdb's version contains in-frame clones alone and is incomplete. This sample has approximately 140,000 clones, with 84% found just once. The source material was PBMCs or T cells enriched from blood (not recorded which). The source of these receptors is a woman aged 50 to 60 who had been exposed to COVID-19.

This clone showed up just once. This chain links TRBV5-1 with TRBJ2-3, with a tentative D call TRBD1 (5 bases). The CDR3 length is 12 residues. Germline V gene lookup returns CDR1 SGHRS and CDR2 YFSETQ. Trimming took 4 bases from V and 3 from J, leaving 6 bases between them. CDR3 coding DNA: TGCGCCAGCAGCCCAGGGACAGATACGCAGTATTTT. Its protein is CASSPGTDTQYF.

V gene TRBV25-1 combines with J gene TRBJ1-4; D might be TRBD1 (6 bases). Trimming removed 6 bases from V and 7 bases from J, with 18 bases in between. CDR3 length: 15 amino acids. The germline gives CDR1 MGHDK, CDR2 SYGVNS. Written as DNA, the CDR3 is TGTGCCAGCAGCCCCTGGGCGGCAGGGGCTGAAAAACTGTTTTTT. Its protein product is CASSPWAAGAEKLFF.

The chain is built from TRBV7-2 and TRBJ2-7; 10 nucleotides match TRBD1. The CDR3 consists of 14 residues. CDR1 is SGHTA, CDR2 FQGNSA, per germline. The J segment lost 5 bases and the V segment lost 3 bases, leaving 4 bases of the junction unmatched. The CDR3 sequence is CASSFDRGPNEQYF. The CDR3 DNA reads as TGTGCCAGCAGCTTCGACAGGGGGCCTAACGAGCAGTACTTC.

The chain recombines TRBV11-2 with TRBJ2-3; 8 nucleotides align to TRBD2. CDR1 is SGHAT, CDR2 FQNNGV, per germline. The CDR3 is made up of 15 amino acids. With 1 base clipped from V and 6 bases from J, the junction kept 6 bases outside the gene matches. In DNA, the CDR3 is TGTGCCAGCAGCTTAGCGGGAGGGACGATGGATACGCAGTATTTT. It is translated as CASSLAGGTMDTQYF.

The J gene is TRBJ1-5, the V gene TRBV4-1; perhaps TRBD1 as D (6 bases). This CDR3 region has 15 residues. The germline V and J ends were trimmed by 1 base and 7 bases, with 14 bases remaining between them. CDR1 and CDR2 from the germline V gene are MGHRA and YSYEKL. The CDR3 is CASSQGDTGKQPQHF. The CDR3, as DNA: TGCGCCAGCAGCCAAGGGGACACGGGGAAACAGCCCCAGCATTTT.

This clone appeared a single time. The CDR3 DNA reads TGTGCCAGTAGTATAGGTGGGACTAGTGTCGATGAGCAGTTCTTC. Translating it yields CASSIGGTSVDEQFF. The chain links TRBV19 to TRBJ2-1, with 8 positions matching TRBD2. Looked up from germline, CDR1 is LNHDA and CDR2 is SQIVND (reference sequence). This CDR3 has 15 residues. V lost 1 base to trimming and J lost 8 bases; unmatched junction nucleotides: 7.

V gene TRBV7-2 combines with J gene TRBJ1-6, with 12 positions matching TRBD1. With 5 bases clipped from V and 8 bases from J, the junction kept 4 bases outside the gene matches. The CDR3 is made up of 15 amino acids. Per the germline V gene, CDR1 is SGHTA and CDR2 is FQGNSA. The DNA for the CDR3 is TGTGCCAGCAGCCGGGACAGGGGGCGTTATTCACCCCTCCACTTT. It is translated as CASSRDRGRYSPLHF. Full variable domain (rest looked up from reference TRBV7-2 and TRBJ1-6): GAGVSQSPSNKVTEKGKDVELRCDPISGHTALYWYRQSLGQGLEFLIYFQGNSAPDKSGLPSDRFSAERTGGSVSTLTIQRTQQEDSAVYLCASSRDRGRYSPLHFGNGTRLTVT.

The sample holds one count of this clone. V is TRBV29-1 and J is TRBJ1-3; D perhaps matches TRBD1 (6 bases). CDR1 is SQVTM, CDR2 ANQGSEA, per germline. With 4 bases removed from V and 4 bases from J, the gap between germline ends came to 14 bases. The CDR3 length is 14 residues. DNA for the CDR3: TGCAGCGTTGGCCTAGGACAGTCCGGAAACACCATATATTTT. Residues: CSVGLGQSGNTIYF.

The J gene is TRBJ1-5, the V gene TRBV7-2, with D perhaps matching TRBD1 (5 bases). Germline CDR1 SGHTA, CDR2 FQGNSA. The CDR3 is 16 residues long. Trimming left V 5 bases short and J 5 bases short, with 19 bases between. The chain's CDR3 is CASSLYLAGRHQPQHF. The CDR3, as DNA: TGTGCCAGCAGCCTTTACCTCGCAGGGCGGCATCAGCCCCAGCATTTT.

V gene TRBV7-2 combines with J gene TRBJ1-5, with D possibly TRBD1 on 6 matching bases. The CDR3 loop spans 14 amino acids. Looked up from germline, CDR1 is SGHTA and CDR2 is FQGNSA. V dropped 2 bases and J dropped 7 bases, with 12 bases sitting between them. Written as DNA, the CDR3 is TGTGCCAGCAGCTTAACAGGGATAGGCCAGCCCCAGCATTTT. Its translation is CASSLTGIGQPQHF. The full variable domain, in which reference TRBV7-2 and TRBJ1-5 provide the parts outside the CDR3, is GAGVSQSPSNKVTEKGKDVELRCDPISGHTALYWYRQSLGQGLEFLIYFQGNSAPDKSGLPSDRFSAERTGGSVSTLTIQRTQQEDSAVYLCASSLTGIGQPQHFGDGTRLSIL.

V gene TRBV2 combines with J gene TRBJ1-5; TRBD1 aligns across 12 bases. Germline loops: CDR1 SNHLY, CDR2 FYNNEI. V was pared by 6 bases and J by 7 bases, with 10 bases of the junction left unmatched. The CDR3 length is 16 residues. CDR3 bases: TGTGCCAGCAGCCTGCCGGGACAGGGGGCTCGGCAGCCCCAGCATTTT. It yields the protein CASSLPGQGARQPQHF.

The chain links TRBV30 to TRBJ1-4; the D gene is possibly TRBD1 (5 bases). The V gene lost 0 bases and the J gene lost 7 bases, with 18 bases spanning the gap. The CDR3 covers 16 residues. Germline V gives CDR1 GTSNPN, CDR2 SVGIG (reference sequence). The CDR3 reads CAWSVPNPGSSEKLFF. DNA for the CDR3: TGTGCCTGGAGTGTACCTAATCCAGGGTCGAGTGAAAAACTGTTTTTT.

This chain links TRBV18 with TRBJ1-2, with 10 bases identical to TRBD1. This CDR3 has 14 amino acids. J lost 8 bases, V lost 5 bases, and 8 bases had no gene match. Per germline, CDR1 KGHSH and CDR2 LQKENI. The CDR3 DNA is TGTGCCAGCTCAAGGGACAGGGGCGCTATCGGCTACACCTTC. Its protein product is CASSRDRGAIGYTF.

This clone was seen more than once but under ten times. The rearrangement uses TRBV19 and TRBJ2-3; 10 bases are shared with TRBD1. The V gene end was trimmed by 5 bases and the J gene end by 1 base; junction bases not matched to a gene: 3. CDR1 and CDR2 (germline): LNHDA, SQIVND (reference sequence). The CDR3 has 15 residues. The CDR3 region has the DNA TGTGCCAGTAGTTGGACAGGGGGAGGCACAGATACGCAGTATTTT. Protein: CASSWTGGGTDTQYF.

V and J are TRBV19 and TRBJ2-1, with a possible D match to TRBD2 (5 bases). The germline gives CDR1 LNHDA, CDR2 SQIVND (reference sequence). V dropped 6 bases and J dropped 6 bases, with 9 bases sitting between them. This CDR3 region has 12 residues. The CDR3 DNA is TGTGCCAGTAGCCGACTACCCAATGAGCAGTTCTTC. Translation: CASSRLPNEQFF.

The CDR3 sequence is CASIPVGGGYGYTF. DNA for the CDR3: TGTGCCAGCATCCCGGTGGGGGGAGGATATGGCTACACCTTC. J is TRBJ1-2 and V is TRBV2, with a possible D match to TRBD1 (5 bases). The CDR3 has 14 amino acids. V was pared by 7 bases and J by 5 bases, with 17 bases between. CDR1 is SNHLY, CDR2 FYNNEI, per germline. The full variable domain, in which reference TRBV2 and TRBJ1-2 provide the parts outside the CDR3, is EPEVTQTPSHQVTQMGQEVILRCVPISNHLYFYWYRQILGQKVEFLVSFYNNEISEKSEIFDDQFSVERPDGSNFTLKIRSTKLEDSAMYFCASIPVGGGYGYTFGSGTRLTVV.

This chain links TRBV9 with TRBJ1-1; maybe TRBD1 (6 bases). Germline V gives CDR1 SGDLS, CDR2 YYNGEE. CDR3 length: 12 residues. Deletions cut 5 bases from V and 10 bases from J, with 15 bases between. CDR3 coding DNA: TGTGCCAGCAGTTCCCAGGGGAATCGAGCTTTCTTT. It codes for CASSSQGNRAFF.

This clone showed up just once. The rearrangement uses TRBV5-4 and TRBJ2-5, with 8 positions matching TRBD2. This CDR3 region has 14 residues. Germline CDR1 reads SGHNT; CDR2 reads YYREEE (reference sequence). V gave up 4 bases and J gave up 3 bases; unmatched junction bases: 5. CDR3 coding DNA: TGTGCCAGCAGCGCGGGGGGCTCGAAAGAGACCCAGTACTTC. It translates to CASSAGGSKETQYF.

The V and J genes are TRBV6-2 or TRBV6-3 and TRBJ1-1; D remains ambiguous. Germline CDR1 MNHEY, CDR2 SVGEGT. The CDR3 loop spans 15 amino acids. V lost 2 bases and J 6 bases, leaving 16 bases between the germline ends. The CDR3 bases are TGTGCCAGCAGTTACGACACGGGGAGGAGGGCTGAAGCTTTCTTT. Encoded protein: CASSYDTGRRAEAFF.

The chain combines TRBV7-8 with TRBJ2-6, with TRBD1 matching over 10 bases. Germline lookup yields CDR1 SGHVS and CDR2 FQNEAQ. This CDR3 has 17 amino acids. The V segment lost 4 bases and the J segment 0 bases; nucleotides outside the gene matches: 3. The CDR3 protein is CASSSGTGVSGANVLTF. CDR3 coding DNA: TGTGCCAGCAGCTCCGGGACAGGGGTCTCTGGGGCCAACGTCCTGACTTTC.

The chain combines TRBV29-1 with TRBJ2-5, with TRBD2 identical over 7 bases. With V trimmed by 8 bases and J by 1 base, 4 bases remained unmatched. This CDR3 is built from 12 residues. The germline gives CDR1 SQVTM, CDR2 ANQGSEA. CDR3 protein: CSSRLAQETQYF. The CDR3, as DNA: TGCAGCTCGCGACTAGCCCAAGAGACCCAGTACTTC.

The chain employs TRBV19 and TRBJ2-5; D might be TRBD1 (5 bases). CDR3 length: 13 residues. The germline V gene encodes CDR1 LNHDA and CDR2 SQIVND (reference sequence). Trimming left V 3 bases short and J 6 bases short, with 11 bases between. CDR3 bases: TGTGCCAGTAGTATTAGGCCAGGGCAGACCCAGTACTTC. As protein: CASSIRPGQTQYF.

The chain employs TRBV14 and TRBJ1-3, with D perhaps matching TRBD1 (6 bases). V lost 1 base, J lost 4 bases, and 14 bases lay in between. Germline V gives CDR1 SGHDN, CDR2 FVKESK. The CDR3 length is 16 residues. The CDR3 nucleotides are TGTGCCAGCAGCCAAGGCGGGGGGGGCTCCGGAAACACCATATATTTT. The encoded protein is CASSQGGGGSGNTIYF.

This clone was counted between two and nine times. The V call is TRBV12-5, the J call TRBJ2-7; 7 bases agree with TRBD2. The germline gives CDR1 LGHNT, CDR2 FRNRAP. The CDR3 loop spans 17 amino acids. V was clipped by 1 base and J by 7 bases; unmatched bases: 16. The CDR3 sequence is CASGLDMTSTGWGEQYF. For the CDR3, the DNA is TGTGCTAGTGGTTTGGACATGACTAGCACGGGGTGGGGAGAGCAGTACTTC.

This clone was detected once. V gene TRBV27 combines with J gene TRBJ2-3; D gene ambiguous. Germline values: CDR1 MNHEY, CDR2 SMNVEV (reference sequence). Trimming pared 0 bases from V and 1 base from J, leaving 17 bases between. CDR3 length: 18 amino acids. The CDR3 loop reads CASSLSPIPQSRTDTQYF. In nucleotides, the CDR3 is TGTGCCAGCAGTTTATCTCCTATACCCCAATCTCGCACAGATACGCAGTATTTT.

In its sample, this clone was seen once. The CDR3 DNA sequence: TGTGCCACCAGAGGCGGGAGAGCTGGGTACAATGAGCAGTTCTTC. Translation: CATRGGRAGYNEQFF. This chain uses TRBV24-1 with TRBJ2-1, with TRBD2 matching 7 bases. V lost 7 bases and J lost 4; bases outside the gene matches: 9. This CDR3 is built from 15 residues. Germline CDR1 and CDR2: KGHDR and SFDVKD.

This sequence joins TRBV19 and TRBJ2-4; the D gene is possibly TRBD2 (6 bases). The V gene lost 3 bases and the J gene lost 1 base, with 25 bases spanning the gap. This CDR3 spans 20 amino acids. The germline gives CDR1 LNHDA, CDR2 SQIVND (reference sequence). CDR3 loop: CASSILRQTEGVGAKNIQYF. The CDR3 region has the DNA TGTGCCAGTAGTATCCTCCGGCAGACGGAGGGCGTAGGTGCCAAAAACATTCAGTACTTC.

The V call is TRBV6-1, the J call TRBJ2-5, with 12 positions matching TRBD2. Germline V CDR1 and CDR2: MNHNS, SASEGT. The length of the CDR3 is 16 residues. V gave up 4 bases and J gave up 1 base; unmatched junction bases: 4. CDR3 DNA: TGTGCCAGCAGTGCGCGACTAGCGGGGGCCCAAGAGACCCAGTACTTC. Its translation is CASSARLAGAQETQYF.

CDR3 amino acids: CASSYGSLDTDTQYF. As DNA, the CDR3 is TGTGCCAGCTCCTACGGGTCGCTAGACACAGATACGCAGTATTTT. This chain links TRBV19 with TRBJ2-3; D gene ambiguous. The germline V gene encodes CDR1 LNHDA and CDR2 SQIVND (reference sequence). There are 15 residues in the CDR3. The V end lost 9 bases, the J end lost 2 bases, and 18 bases lay between the germline ends.

In its sample, this clone was seen once. The CDR3 region is CAIRRQGISEAFF. The CDR3 DNA reads TGTGCCATCAGAAGACAGGGAATCTCTGAAGCTTTCTTT. The chain combines TRBV10-3 with TRBJ1-1; TRBD1 aligns across 7 bases. The V gene end was trimmed by 6 bases and the J gene end by 6 bases; junction bases not matched to a gene: 7. This CDR3 has 13 residues. Germline loops: CDR1 ENHRY, CDR2 SYGVKD.